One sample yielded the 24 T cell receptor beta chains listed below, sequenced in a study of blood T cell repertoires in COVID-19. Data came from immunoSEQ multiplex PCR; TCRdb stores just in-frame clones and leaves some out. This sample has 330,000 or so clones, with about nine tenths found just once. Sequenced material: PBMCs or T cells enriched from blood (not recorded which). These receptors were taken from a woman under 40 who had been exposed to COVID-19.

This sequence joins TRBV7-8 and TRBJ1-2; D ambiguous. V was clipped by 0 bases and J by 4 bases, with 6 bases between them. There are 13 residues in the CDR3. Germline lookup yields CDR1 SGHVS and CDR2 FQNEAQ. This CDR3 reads CASSLAAGYGYTF. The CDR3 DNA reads TGTGCCAGCAGCTTAGCGGCGGGCTATGGCTACACCTTC.

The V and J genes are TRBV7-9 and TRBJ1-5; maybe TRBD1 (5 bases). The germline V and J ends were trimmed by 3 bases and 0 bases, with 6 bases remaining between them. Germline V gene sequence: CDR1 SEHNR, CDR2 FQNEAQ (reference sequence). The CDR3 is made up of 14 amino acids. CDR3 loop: CASSLTDSNQPQHF. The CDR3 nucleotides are TGTGCCAGCAGCTTGACAGATAGCAATCAGCCCCAGCATTTT.

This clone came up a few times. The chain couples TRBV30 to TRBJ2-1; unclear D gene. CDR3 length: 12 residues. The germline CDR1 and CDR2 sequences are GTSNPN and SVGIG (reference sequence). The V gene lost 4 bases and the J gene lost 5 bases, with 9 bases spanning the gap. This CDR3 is CAWKATNNEQFF. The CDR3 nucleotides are TGTGCCTGGAAGGCTACTAACAATGAGCAGTTCTTC.

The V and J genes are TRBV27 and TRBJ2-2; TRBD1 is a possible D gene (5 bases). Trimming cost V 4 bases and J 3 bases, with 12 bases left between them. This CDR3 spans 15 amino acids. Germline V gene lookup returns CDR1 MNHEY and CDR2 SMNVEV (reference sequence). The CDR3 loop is CASSYGRVDTGELFF. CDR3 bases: TGTGCCAGCAGTTACGGCAGGGTCGACACCGGGGAGCTGTTTTTT.

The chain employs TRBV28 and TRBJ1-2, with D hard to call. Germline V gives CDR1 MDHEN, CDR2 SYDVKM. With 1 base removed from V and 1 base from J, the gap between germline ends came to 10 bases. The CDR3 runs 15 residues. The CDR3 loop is CASSLSSSRNYGYTF. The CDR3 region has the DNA TGTGCCAGCAGTTTATCCTCCAGTCGTAACTATGGCTACACCTTC.

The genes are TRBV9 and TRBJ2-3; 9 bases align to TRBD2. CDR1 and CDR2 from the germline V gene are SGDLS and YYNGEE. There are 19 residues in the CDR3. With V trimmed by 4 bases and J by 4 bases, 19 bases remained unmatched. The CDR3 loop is CASSPSLARSGRVADTQYF. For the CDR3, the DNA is TGTGCCAGCAGCCCTTCTCTCGCCCGTAGCGGGAGAGTCGCAGATACGCAGTATTTT.

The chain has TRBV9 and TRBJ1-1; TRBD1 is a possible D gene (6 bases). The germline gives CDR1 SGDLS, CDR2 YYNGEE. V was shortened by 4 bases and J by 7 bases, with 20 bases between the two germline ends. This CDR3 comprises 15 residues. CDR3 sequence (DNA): TGTGCCAGCAGCCCTCACAGGGTTCTAGGCAGTGAAGCTTTCTTT. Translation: CASSPHRVLGSEAFF.

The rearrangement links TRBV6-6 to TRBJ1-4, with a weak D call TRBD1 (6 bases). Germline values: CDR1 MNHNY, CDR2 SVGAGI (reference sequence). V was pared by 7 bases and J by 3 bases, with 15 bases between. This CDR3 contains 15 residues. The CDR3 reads CASTPGAGANEKLFF. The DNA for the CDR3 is TGTGCCAGCACTCCCGGGGCAGGGGCTAATGAAAAACTGTTTTTT.

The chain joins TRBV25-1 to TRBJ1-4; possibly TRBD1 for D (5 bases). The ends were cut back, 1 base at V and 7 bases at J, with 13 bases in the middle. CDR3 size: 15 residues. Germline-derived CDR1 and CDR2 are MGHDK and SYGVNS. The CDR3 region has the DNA TGTGCCAGCAGTGAATTCGGTGTGGGGGGTGAAAAACTGTTTTTT. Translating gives CASSEFGVGGEKLFF.

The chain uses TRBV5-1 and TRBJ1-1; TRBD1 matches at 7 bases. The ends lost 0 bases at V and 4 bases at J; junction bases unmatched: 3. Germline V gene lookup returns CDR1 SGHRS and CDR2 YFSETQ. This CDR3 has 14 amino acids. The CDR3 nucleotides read TGCGCCAGCAGCTTGGCCCCAGGGGGCACTGAAGCTTTCTTT. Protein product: CASSLAPGGTEAFF.

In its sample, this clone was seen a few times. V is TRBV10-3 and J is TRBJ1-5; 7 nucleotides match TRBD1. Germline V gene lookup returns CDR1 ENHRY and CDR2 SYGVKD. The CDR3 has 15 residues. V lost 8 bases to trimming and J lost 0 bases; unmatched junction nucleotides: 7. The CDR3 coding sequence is TGTGCCATCGCAGACAGGGAGGATAGCAATCAGCCCCAGCATTTT. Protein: CAIADREDSNQPQHF.

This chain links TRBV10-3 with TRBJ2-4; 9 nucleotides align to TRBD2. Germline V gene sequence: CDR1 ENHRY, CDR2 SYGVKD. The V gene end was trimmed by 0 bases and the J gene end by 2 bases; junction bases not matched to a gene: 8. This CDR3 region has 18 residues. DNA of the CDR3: TGTGCCATCAGTGAGTCCTTGGTTAGCGGGAGTACCAAAAACATTCAGTACTTC. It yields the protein CAISESLVSGSTKNIQYF.

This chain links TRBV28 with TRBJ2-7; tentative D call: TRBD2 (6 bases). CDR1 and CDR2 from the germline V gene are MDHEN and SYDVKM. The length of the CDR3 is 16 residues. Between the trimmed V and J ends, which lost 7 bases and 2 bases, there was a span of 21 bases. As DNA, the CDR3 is TGTGCCAGCATCCGGTCTGGCGGGACGATACCCTACGAGCAGTACTTC. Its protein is CASIRSGGTIPYEQYF.

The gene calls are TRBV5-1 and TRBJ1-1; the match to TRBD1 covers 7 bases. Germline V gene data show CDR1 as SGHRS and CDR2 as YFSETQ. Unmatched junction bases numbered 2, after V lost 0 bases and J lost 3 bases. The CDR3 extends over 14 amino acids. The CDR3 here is CASSLGDSDTEAFF. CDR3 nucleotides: TGCGCCAGCAGCTTGGGGGACAGTGACACTGAAGCTTTCTTT.

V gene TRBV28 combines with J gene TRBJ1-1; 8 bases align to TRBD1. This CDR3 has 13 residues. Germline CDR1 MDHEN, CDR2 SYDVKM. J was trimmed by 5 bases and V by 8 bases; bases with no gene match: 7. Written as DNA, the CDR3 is TGTGCCAGCCCGGGACAGGTAGATACTGAAGCTTTCTTT. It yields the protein CASPGQVDTEAFF. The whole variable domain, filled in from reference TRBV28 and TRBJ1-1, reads DVKVTQSSRYLVKRTGEKVFLECVQDMDHENMFWYRQDPGLGLRLIYFSYDVKMKEKGDIPEGYSVSREKKERFSLILESASTNQTSMYLCASPGQVDTEAFFGQGTRLTVV.

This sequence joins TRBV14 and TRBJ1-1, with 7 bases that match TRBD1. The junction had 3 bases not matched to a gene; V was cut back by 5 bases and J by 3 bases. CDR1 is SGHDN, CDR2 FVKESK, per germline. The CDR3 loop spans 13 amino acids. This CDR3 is CASSYQGDTEAFF. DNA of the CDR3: TGTGCCAGCAGCTACCAGGGGGACACTGAAGCTTTCTTT.

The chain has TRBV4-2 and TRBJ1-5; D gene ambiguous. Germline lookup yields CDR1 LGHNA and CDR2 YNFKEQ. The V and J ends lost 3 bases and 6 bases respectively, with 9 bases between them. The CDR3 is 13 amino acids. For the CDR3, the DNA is TGTGCCAGCAGCCAGGAGGGCGGTCAGCCCCAGCATTTT. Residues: CASSQEGGQPQHF.

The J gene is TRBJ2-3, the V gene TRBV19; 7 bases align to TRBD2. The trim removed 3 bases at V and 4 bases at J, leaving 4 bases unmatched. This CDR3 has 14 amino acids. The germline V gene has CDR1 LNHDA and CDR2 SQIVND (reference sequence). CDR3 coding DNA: TGTGCCAGTAGTATGGCGGGAGTTGCAGATACGCAGTATTTT. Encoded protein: CASSMAGVADTQYF.

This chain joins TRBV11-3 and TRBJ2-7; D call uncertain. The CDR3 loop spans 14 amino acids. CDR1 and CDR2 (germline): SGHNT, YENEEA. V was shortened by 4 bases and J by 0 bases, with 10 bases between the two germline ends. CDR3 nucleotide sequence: TGTGCCAGCAGCTCCCCGCGCGACTCCTACGAGCAGTACTTC. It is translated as CASSSPRDSYEQYF.

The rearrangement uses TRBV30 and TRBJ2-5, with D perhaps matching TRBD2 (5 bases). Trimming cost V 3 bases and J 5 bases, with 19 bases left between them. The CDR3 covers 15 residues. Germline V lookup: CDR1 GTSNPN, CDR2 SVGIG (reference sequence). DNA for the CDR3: TGTGCCTGGAGAGGTCCGGGGAACAGAAGGGAGACCCAGTACTTC. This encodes CAWRGPGNRRETQYF. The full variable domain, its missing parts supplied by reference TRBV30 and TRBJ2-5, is SQTIHQWPATLVQPVGSPLSLECTVEGTSNPNLYWYRQAAGRGLQLLFYSVGIGQISSEVPQNLSASRPQDRQFILSSKKLLLSDSGFYLCAWRGPGNRRETQYFGPGTRLLVL.

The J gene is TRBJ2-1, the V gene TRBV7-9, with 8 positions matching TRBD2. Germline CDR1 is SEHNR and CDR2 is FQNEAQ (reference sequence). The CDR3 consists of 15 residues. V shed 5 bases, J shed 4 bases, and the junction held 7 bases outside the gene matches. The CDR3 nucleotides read TGTGCCAGCAGCGAACAGCGGGAGACATACAATGAGCAGTTCTTC. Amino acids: CASSEQRETYNEQFF.

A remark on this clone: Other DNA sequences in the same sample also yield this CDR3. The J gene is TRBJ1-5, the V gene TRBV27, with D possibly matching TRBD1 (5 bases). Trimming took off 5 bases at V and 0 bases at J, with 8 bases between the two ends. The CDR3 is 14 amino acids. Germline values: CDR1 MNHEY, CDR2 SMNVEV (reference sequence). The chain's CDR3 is CASSLQGSNQPQHF. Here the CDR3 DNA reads TGTGCCAGCAGTCTCCAGGGTAGCAATCAGCCCCAGCATTTT.

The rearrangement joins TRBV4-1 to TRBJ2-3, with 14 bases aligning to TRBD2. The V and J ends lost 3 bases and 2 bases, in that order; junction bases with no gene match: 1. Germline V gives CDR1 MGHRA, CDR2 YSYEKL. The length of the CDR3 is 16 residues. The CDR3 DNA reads TGCGCCAGCAGCCAGGGACTAGCGGGAGTCACAGATACGCAGTATTTT. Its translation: CASSQGLAGVTDTQYF.

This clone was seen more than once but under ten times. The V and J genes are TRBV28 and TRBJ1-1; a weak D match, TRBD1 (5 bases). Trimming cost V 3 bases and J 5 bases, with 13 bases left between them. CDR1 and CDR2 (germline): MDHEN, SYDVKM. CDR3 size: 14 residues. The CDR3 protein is CASSLFGGWTEAFF. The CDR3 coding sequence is TGTGCCAGCAGTTTGTTCGGGGGATGGACTGAAGCTTTCTTT.